Listed below are T cell receptor beta chains from one sample, sequenced in a study of cytomegalovirus exposure and HLA in healthy donors. Libraries were prepared by immunoSEQ multiplex PCR; TCRdb keeps only in-frame clonotypes and omits some of them. The sample holds 160,000 or so clones, 60% to 80% seen once. Sequencing used PBMCs. Receptor source: a woman in her twenties or thirties in good health and CMV-seronegative. The CDR3 runs from the conserved cysteine through the conserved F or W. The D gene is left open where the match is weak.

j_call v_call d_call cdr3_aa
TRBJ1-5 TRBV7-2 NA CASSLVGASNQPQHF
TRBJ2-7 TRBV9 TRBD1 CASSETGNYEQYF
TRBJ1-2 TRBV6-4 TRBD1 CASRPGQGHYGYTF
TRBJ1-6 TRBV7-6 NA CASSLLVGNSPLHF
TRBJ1-2 TRBV5-1 NA CASSLWTGLGGYTF
TRBJ2-3 TRBV5-1 NA CASSLLPLANADTQYF
TRBJ2-7 TRBV15 TRBD1 CATSRRGQWSVYEQYF
TRBJ1-6 TRBV5-1 NA CASSLGGTKNSPLHF
TRBJ2-5 TRBV30 NA CAWSPGEETQYF
TRBJ1-1 TRBV5-4 TRBD1 CASSLGQGRTEAFF
TRBJ2-1 TRBV29-1 TRBD1 CSVGGQGAPNEQFF
TRBJ1-2 TRBV5-1 NA CASSLEGDGVGYTF
TRBJ1-1 TRBV10-3 NA CAIRSSGGTEAFF
TRBJ2-7 TRBV18 TRBD1 CASSPGTVRYEQYF
TRBJ2-7 TRBV5-4 TRBD1 CASSAGQGTPYEQYF
TRBJ2-7 TRBV29-1 NA CSVGRDSYEQYF
TRBJ1-1 TRBV5-6 TRBD1 CASSATGYGTEAFF
TRBJ2-6 TRBV5-6 NA CASSLGQGRSGANVLTF
TRBJ2-5 TRBV7-6 NA CASSFRPGETQYF
TRBJ1-1 TRBV21-1 NA CAKRDRGRTTLLLTAFEAFF
TRBJ2-3 TRBV18 TRBD2 CASSPGRGAITDTQYF
TRBJ1-2 TRBV5-1 TRBD1 CASSLEGTGGYTF
TRBJ1-2 TRBV19 NA CASSIAQGMGYTF
TRBJ2-7 TRBV5-1 NA CASSLDWHEQYF
NA TRBV12-5 NA CASGLVPTWREPEPYEQYF
TRBJ2-2 TRBV5-1 TRBD1 CASSLNPTGTGELFF
TRBJ1-6 TRBV27 NA CASSHGHNSPLHF
TRBJ1-4 TRBV5-1 TRBD1 CASSGTGGSSEKLFF
TRBJ2-7 TRBV7-8 NA CSSNEKQAYEQYF
TRBJ2-7 TRBV5-1 TRBD1 CASSTDRERSEQYF
TRBJ1-2 TRBV5-1 TRBD1 CASSLGQGVGGYTF
TRBJ1-1 TRBV2 NA CASSVVSSSNTEAFF
TRBJ2-3 TRBV30 NA CAWSGQGSDTQYF
TRBJ1-1 TRBV27 TRBD1 CASRATDRGDTEAFF
TRBJ1-2 TRBV27 NA CASTPWAGSNYGYTF
TRBJ2-1 TRBV19 TRBD2 CASWAGGYNEQFF
TRBJ1-1 TRBV5-8 NA CATARDLWAVNTEAFF
TRBJ1-2 TRBV13 TRBD1 CASSHLDRANYGYTF
TRBJ1-4 TRBV2 TRBD1 CASSYTDRVFF
TRBJ2-3 TRBV15 NA CATSMGLVTDTQYF
TRBJ1-2 TRBV9 TRBD1 CASSVGTGSSYGYTF
TRBJ2-2 TRBV5-6 TRBD1 CASSLGTGGSGELFF
TRBJ1-2 TRBV30 NA CAWSRDRTNYGYTF
TRBJ2-5 TRBV5-1 TRBD1 CASSLGDRGLETQYF
TRBJ1-1 TRBV6-6 NA CASSGRGTEAFF
TRBJ2-1 TRBV28 NA CASRRTTGEQFF
TRBJ1-4 TRBV30 TRBD1 CAWSVGQDDGEKLFF
TRBJ2-7 TRBV5-6 TRBD2 CASSFQAGTSDKQYF
TRBJ1-1 TRBV7-3 NA CASSLIVNTEAFF
TRBJ1-2 TRBV5-1 NA CASSATTGTLGYTF
TRBJ2-5 TRBV21-1 NA CASSAPSGRRETQYF
TRBJ1-2 TRBV15 TRBD1 CATSRVSTGTSGYTF
TRBJ2-1 TRBV6-5 TRBD1 CASRTGTAENEQFF
TRBJ2-7 TRBV27 TRBD2 CASSLGVGGVSYEQYF
TRBJ1-2 TRBV7-9 NA CASSLVGGSFSDGYTF